What follows are 10 T cell receptor beta chains derived from one specimen sequenced in a study of blood T cell repertoires in COVID-19. Repertoires were generated with immunoSEQ multiplex PCR, while TCRdb's copy carries only in-frame clones and drops some. The profile shows 200,000 or so clones, more than 75% of them singletons. Sequenced sample: peripheral blood. These receptors all stem from a man in his fifties with acute or convalescent COVID-19.

The V gene is TRBV5-1, the J gene TRBJ1-4; TRBD1 might be the D (5 bases). The CDR3 sequence is 18 residues long. CDR1 and CDR2 (germline): SGHRS, YFSETQ. The germline V and J ends were trimmed by 0 bases and 0 bases, with 15 bases remaining between them. CDR3 sequence (DNA): TGCGCCAGCAGCTTGGGGAGGGGCCTTTATGCAACTAATGAAAAACTGTTTTTT. Protein sequence: CASSLGRGLYATNEKLFF.

V is TRBV18 and J is TRBJ1-6; tentative D call: TRBD1 (6 bases). Germline CDR1 reads KGHSH; CDR2 reads LQKENI. This CDR3 spans 14 amino acids. Trimming stripped 7 bases from V and 8 bases from J, with 15 bases between. CDR3 DNA: TGTGCCAGCTGCACCGGGACACTCCATTCACCCCTCCACTTT. It is translated as CASCTGTLHSPLHF. Combining the CDR3 with reference TRBV18 and TRBJ1-6 gives the whole variable domain NAGVMQNPRHLVRRRGQEARLRCSPMKGHSHVYWYRQLPEEGLKFMVYLQKENIIDESGMPKERFSAEFPKEGPSILRIQQVVRGDSAAYFCASCTGTLHSPLHFGNGTRLTVT.

The chain recombines TRBV5-1 with TRBJ2-5, with 9 bases fitting TRBD1. V lost 0 bases and J lost 0; bases outside the gene matches: 3. Germline CDR1 and CDR2: SGHRS and YFSETQ. The CDR3 extends over 16 amino acids. CDR3 amino acids: CASSLGGTGYQETQYF. CDR3 nucleotides: TGCGCCAGCAGCTTGGGGGGGACAGGGTACCAAGAGACCCAGTACTTC. Full variable domain (outside the CDR3, taken from reference TRBV5-1 and TRBJ2-5): KAGVTQTPRYLIKTRGQQVTLSCSPISGHRSVSWYQQTPGQGLQFLFEYFSETQRNKGNFPGRFSGRQFSNSRSEMNVSTLELGDSALYLCASSLGGTGYQETQYFGPGTRLLVL.

The chain recombines TRBV7-9 with TRBJ2-7; D perhaps matches TRBD1 (6 bases). Trimming took off 5 bases at V and 4 bases at J, with 18 bases between the two ends. Germline values: CDR1 SEHNR, CDR2 FQNEAQ (reference sequence). This CDR3 spans 15 amino acids. The CDR3 region has the DNA TGTGCCAGCAGCGCTGGACAGAACGTTGCTTACGAGCAGTACTTC. This gives the protein CASSAGQNVAYEQYF. Based on the CDR3 plus reference TRBV7-9 and TRBJ2-7, the full variable domain is DTGVSQNPRHKITKRGQNVTFRCDPISEHNRLYWYRQTLGQGPEFLTYFQNEAQLEKSRLLSDRFSAERPKGSFSTLEIQRTEQGDSAMYLCASSAGQNVAYEQYFGPGTRLTVT.

This chain uses TRBV5-1 with TRBJ1-1, with 7 positions matching TRBD1. V lost 4 bases, J lost 1 base, and 4 bases stayed unmatched. CDR3 length equals 14 residues. Germline V gives CDR1 SGHRS, CDR2 YFSETQ. The DNA for the CDR3 is TGCGCCAGCAGCACGGGACAGCAGAACACTGAAGCTTTCTTT. Translated: CASSTGQQNTEAFF.

The gene calls are TRBV19 and TRBJ1-6, with D maybe TRBD1 (5 bases). In germline, CDR1 is LNHDA, CDR2 SQIVND (reference sequence). The CDR3 consists of 14 residues. V was clipped by 5 bases and J by 9 bases, with 14 bases between them. In DNA, the CDR3 is TGTGCCAGTAGTCGACAGATCACAGGTTCACCCCTCCACTTT. Its translation: CASSRQITGSPLHF. Together with reference TRBV19 and TRBJ1-6, the CDR3 gives the full variable domain: DGGITQSPKYLFRKEGQNVTLSCEQNLNHDAMYWYRQDPGQGLRLIYYSQIVNDFQKGDIAEGYSVSREKKESFPLTVTSAQKNPTAFYLCASSRQITGSPLHFGNGTRLTVT.

V is TRBV5-6 and J is TRBJ1-3; D uncertain. The germline gives CDR1 SGHDT, CDR2 YYEEEE. V lost 1 base and J 3 bases, leaving 14 bases between the germline ends. CDR3 length: 16 amino acids. CDR3 residues: CASSLSETLHGNTIYF. The DNA of the CDR3 is TGTGCCAGCAGCTTGAGTGAAACTCTGCATGGAAACACCATATATTTT.

This sequence joins TRBV25-1 and TRBJ2-6, with 8 bases that match TRBD1. Looked up from germline, CDR1 is MGHDK and CDR2 is SYGVNS. This CDR3 contains 16 residues. The V and J ends lost 2 bases and 4 bases, in that order; junction bases with no gene match: 4. As DNA, the CDR3 is TGTGCCAGCAGTGAACGACAGGGGTCCGGGGCCAACGTCCTGACTTTC. As protein: CASSERQGSGANVLTF.

The chain carries TRBV6-6 and TRBJ2-7; TRBD1 matches at 8 bases. The CDR3 runs 13 residues. V gave up 5 bases and J gave up 3 bases; unmatched junction bases: 3. From germline, CDR1 is MNHNY and CDR2 SVGAGI (reference sequence). CDR3 sequence: CASSRDRGYEQYF. CDR3 bases: TGTGCCAGCAGTCGTGACAGGGGCTACGAGCAGTACTTC.

As DNA, the CDR3 is TGTGCCAGCAGCTCCGACAGTTCCTCTGGAAACACCATATATTTT. Its protein is CASSSDSSSGNTIYF. The rearrangement links TRBV7-2 to TRBJ1-3; tentative D call: TRBD1 (5 bases). Trimming left V 4 bases short and J 0 bases short, with 10 bases between. Germline assignment: CDR1 SGHTA and CDR2 FQGNSA. CDR3 length: 15 residues.